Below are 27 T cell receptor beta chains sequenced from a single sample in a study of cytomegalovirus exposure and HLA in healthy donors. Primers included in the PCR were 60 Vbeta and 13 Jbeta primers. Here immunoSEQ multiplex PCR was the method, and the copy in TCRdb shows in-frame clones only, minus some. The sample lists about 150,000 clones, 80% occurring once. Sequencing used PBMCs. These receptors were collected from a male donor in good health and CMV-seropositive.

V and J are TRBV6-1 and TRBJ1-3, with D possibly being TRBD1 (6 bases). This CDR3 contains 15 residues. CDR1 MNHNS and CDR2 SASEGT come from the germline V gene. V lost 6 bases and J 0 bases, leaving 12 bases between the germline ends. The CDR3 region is CASSPQGFSGNTIYF. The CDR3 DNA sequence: TGTGCCAGCAGCCCACAGGGTTTCTCTGGAAACACCATATATTTT.

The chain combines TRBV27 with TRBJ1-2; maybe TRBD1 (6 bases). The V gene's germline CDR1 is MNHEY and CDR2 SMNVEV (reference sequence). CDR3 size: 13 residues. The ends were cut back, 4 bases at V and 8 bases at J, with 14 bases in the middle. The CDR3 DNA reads TGTGCCAGCAGTTCCGACAGGATGGGAGGCTACACCTTC. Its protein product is CASSSDRMGGYTF.

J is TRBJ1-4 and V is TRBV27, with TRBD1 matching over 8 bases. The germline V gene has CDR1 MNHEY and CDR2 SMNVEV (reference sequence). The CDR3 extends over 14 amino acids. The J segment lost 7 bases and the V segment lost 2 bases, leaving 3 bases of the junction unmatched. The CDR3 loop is CASSLQGAGEKLFF. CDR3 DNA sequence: TGTGCCAGCAGTTTACAGGGGGCCGGTGAAAAACTGTTTTTT. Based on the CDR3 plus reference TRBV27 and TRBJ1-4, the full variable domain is EAQVTQNPRYLITVTGKKLTVTCSQNMNHEYMSWYRQDPGLGLRQIYYSMNVEVTDKGDVPEGYKVSRKEKRNFPLILESPSPNQTSLYFCASSLQGAGEKLFFGSGTQLSVL.

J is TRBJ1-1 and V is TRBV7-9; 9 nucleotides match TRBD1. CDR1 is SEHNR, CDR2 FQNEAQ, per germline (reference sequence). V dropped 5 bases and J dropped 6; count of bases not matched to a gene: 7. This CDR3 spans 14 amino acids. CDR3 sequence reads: CASSATGGTAEAFF. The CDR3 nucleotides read TGTGCCAGCAGCGCGACAGGGGGGACGGCTGAAGCTTTCTTT.

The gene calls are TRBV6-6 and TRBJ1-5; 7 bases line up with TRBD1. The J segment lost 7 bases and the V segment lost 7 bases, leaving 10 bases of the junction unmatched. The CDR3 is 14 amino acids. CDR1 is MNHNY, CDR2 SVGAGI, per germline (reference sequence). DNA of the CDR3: TGTGCCAGCAAGGGGGTACAGGGGAGGCAGCCCCAGCATTTT. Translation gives CASKGVQGRQPQHF.

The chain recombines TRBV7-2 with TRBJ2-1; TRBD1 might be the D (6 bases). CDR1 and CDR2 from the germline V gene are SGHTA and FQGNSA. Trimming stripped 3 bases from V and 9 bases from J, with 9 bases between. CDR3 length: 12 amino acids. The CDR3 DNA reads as TGTGCCAGCAGCTTCACAGGGACTGAGCAGTTCTTC. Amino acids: CASSFTGTEQFF.

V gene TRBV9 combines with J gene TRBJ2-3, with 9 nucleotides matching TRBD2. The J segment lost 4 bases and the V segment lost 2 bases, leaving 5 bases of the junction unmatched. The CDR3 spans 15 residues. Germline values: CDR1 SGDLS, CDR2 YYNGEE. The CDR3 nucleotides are TGTGCCAGCAGCGTTAGCGGGAGAGGGGCAGATACGCAGTATTTT. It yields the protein CASSVSGRGADTQYF.

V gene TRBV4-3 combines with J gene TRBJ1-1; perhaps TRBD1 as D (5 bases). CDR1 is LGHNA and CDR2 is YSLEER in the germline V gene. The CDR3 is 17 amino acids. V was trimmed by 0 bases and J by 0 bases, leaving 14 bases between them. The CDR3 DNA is TGCGCCAGCAGCCAAGATCTCAGGGTATATATGAACACTGAAGCTTTCTTT. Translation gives CASSQDLRVYMNTEAFF.

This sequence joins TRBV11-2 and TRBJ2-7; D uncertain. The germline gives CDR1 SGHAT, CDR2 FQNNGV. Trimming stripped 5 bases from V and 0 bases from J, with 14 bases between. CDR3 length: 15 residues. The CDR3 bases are TGTGCCAGCAGCCCGGGTATGCCCCGCTCCTACGAGCAGTACTTC. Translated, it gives CASSPGMPRSYEQYF.

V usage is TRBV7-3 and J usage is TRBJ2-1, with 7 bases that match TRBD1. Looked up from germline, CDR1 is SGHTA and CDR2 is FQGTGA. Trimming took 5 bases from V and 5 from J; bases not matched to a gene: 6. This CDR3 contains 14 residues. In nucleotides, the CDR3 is TGTGCCAGCAGCCTGAGGACAGGAGACAATGAGCAGTTCTTC. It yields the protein CASSLRTGDNEQFF. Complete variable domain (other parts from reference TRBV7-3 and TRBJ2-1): GAGVSQTPSNKVTEKGKYVELRCDPISGHTALYWYRQSLGQGPEFLIYFQGTGAADDSGLPNDRFFAVRPEGSVSTLKIQRTERGDSAVYLCASSLRTGDNEQFFGPGTRLTVL.

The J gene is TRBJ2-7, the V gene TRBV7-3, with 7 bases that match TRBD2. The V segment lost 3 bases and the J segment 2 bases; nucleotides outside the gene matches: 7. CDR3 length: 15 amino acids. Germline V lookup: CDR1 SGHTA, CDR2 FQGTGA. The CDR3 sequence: CASSFDGTTTYEQYF. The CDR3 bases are TGTGCCAGCAGCTTCGACGGGACTACAACCTACGAGCAGTACTTC.

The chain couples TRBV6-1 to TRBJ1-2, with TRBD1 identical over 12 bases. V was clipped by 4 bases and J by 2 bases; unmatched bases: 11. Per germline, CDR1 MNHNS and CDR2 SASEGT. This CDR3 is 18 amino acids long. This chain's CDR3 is CASSGSGTGGADNYGYTF. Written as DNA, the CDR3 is TGTGCCAGCAGTGGCTCCGGGACAGGGGGCGCGGACAACTATGGCTACACCTTC.

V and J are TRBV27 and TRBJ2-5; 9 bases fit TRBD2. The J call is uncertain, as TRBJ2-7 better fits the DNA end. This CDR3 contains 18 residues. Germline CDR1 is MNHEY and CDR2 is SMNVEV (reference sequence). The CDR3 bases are TGTGCCAGCAGTTTATCGGGCCTAGCGGGATTATCTGCCTACGAGCAGTACTTC. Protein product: CASSLSGLAGLSAYEQYF.

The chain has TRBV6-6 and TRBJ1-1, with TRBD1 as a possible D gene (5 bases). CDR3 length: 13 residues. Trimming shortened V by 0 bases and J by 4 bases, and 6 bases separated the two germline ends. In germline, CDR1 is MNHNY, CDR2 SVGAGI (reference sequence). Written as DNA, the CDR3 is TGTGCCAGCAGTTACTCGGGGGGCACTGAAGCTTTCTTT. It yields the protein CASSYSGGTEAFF.

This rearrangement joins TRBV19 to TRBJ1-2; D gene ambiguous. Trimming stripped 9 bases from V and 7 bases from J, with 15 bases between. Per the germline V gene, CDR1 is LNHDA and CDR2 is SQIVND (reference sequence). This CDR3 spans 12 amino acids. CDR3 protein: CASWVGGSGYTF. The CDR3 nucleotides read TGTGCCAGCTGGGTGGGAGGCTCTGGCTACACCTTC. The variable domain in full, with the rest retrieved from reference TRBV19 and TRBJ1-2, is DGGITQSPKYLFRKEGQNVTLSCEQNLNHDAMYWYRQDPGQGLRLIYYSQIVNDFQKGDIAEGYSVSREKKESFPLTVTSAQKNPTAFYLCASWVGGSGYTFGSGTRLTVV.

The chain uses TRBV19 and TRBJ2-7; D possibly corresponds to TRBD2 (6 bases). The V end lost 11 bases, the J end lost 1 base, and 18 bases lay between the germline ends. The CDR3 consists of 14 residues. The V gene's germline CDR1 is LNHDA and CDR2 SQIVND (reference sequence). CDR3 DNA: TGTGCCGGGATCTCCGGGACTGAGTCCTACGAGCAGTACTTC. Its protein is CAGISGTESYEQYF.

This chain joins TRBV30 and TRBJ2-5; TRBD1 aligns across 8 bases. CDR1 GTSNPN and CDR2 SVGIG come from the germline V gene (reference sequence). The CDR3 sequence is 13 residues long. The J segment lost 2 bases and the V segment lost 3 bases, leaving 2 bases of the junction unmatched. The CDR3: CAWRRTGQETQYF. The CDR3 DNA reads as TGTGCCTGGAGACGGACAGGGCAAGAGACCCAGTACTTC. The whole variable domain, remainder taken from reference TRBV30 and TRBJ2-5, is SQTIHQWPATLVQPVGSPLSLECTVEGTSNPNLYWYRQAAGRGLQLLFYSVGIGQISSEVPQNLSASRPQDRQFILSSKKLLLSDSGFYLCAWRRTGQETQYFGPGTRLLVL.

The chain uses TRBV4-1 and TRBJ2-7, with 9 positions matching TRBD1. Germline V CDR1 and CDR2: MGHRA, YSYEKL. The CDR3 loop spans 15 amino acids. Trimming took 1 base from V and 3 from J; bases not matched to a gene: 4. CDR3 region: CASSQAPGQGYEQYF. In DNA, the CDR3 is TGCGCCAGCAGCCAAGCCCCGGGACAGGGCTACGAGCAGTACTTC.

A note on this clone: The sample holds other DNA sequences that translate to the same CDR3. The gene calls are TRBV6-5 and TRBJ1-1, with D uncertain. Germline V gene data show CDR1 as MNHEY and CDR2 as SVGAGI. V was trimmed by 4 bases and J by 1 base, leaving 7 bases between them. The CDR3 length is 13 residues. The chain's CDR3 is CASSLRENTEAFF. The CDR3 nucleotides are TGTGCCAGCAGTTTGAGGGAGAACACTGAAGCTTTCTTT.

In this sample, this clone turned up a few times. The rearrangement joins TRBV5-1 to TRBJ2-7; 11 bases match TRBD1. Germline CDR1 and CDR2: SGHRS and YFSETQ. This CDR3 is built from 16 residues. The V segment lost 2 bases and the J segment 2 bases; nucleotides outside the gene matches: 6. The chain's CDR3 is CASSFAPGQGAYEQYF. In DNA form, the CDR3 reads TGCGCCAGCAGCTTTGCCCCGGGACAGGGGGCCTACGAGCAGTACTTC. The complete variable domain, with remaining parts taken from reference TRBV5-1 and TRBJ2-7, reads KAGVTQTPRYLIKTRGQQVTLSCSPISGHRSVSWYQQTPGQGLQFLFEYFSETQRNKGNFPGRFSGRQFSNSRSEMNVSTLELGDSALYLCASSFAPGQGAYEQYFGPGTRLTVT.

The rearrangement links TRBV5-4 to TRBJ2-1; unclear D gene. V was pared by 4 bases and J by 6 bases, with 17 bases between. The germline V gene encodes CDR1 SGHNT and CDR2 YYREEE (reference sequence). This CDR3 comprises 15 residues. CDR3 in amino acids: CASSLSASDSNEQFF. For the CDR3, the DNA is TGTGCCAGCAGCCTAAGCGCTTCGGATTCCAATGAGCAGTTCTTC.

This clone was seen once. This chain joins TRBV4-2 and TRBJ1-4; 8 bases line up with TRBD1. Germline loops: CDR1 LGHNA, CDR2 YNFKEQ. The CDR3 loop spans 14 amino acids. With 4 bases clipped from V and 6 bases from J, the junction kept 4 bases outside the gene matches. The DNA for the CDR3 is TGTGCCAGCAGCCTTGGACAGGGAGATGAAAAACTGTTTTTT. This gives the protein CASSLGQGDEKLFF.

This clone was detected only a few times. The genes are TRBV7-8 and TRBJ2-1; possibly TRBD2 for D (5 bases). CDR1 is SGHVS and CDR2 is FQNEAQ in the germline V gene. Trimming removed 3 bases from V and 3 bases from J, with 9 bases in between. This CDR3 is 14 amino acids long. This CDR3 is CASSFRDIYNEQFF. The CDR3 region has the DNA TGTGCCAGCAGCTTCCGGGATATCTACAATGAGCAGTTCTTC.

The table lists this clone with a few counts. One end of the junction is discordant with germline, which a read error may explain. The CDR3 sequence is CSSSLGGGGSYEQYF. Here the CDR3 DNA reads TGTTCCAGCAGCTTAGGTGGGGGGGGAAGTTACGAGCAGTACTTC. The rearrangement uses TRBV7-9 and TRBJ2-7; 7 bases line up with TRBD2. The CDR3 has 15 amino acids. Germline V gene sequence: CDR1 SEHNR, CDR2 FQNEAQ (reference sequence). Looking up the rest from reference TRBV7-9 and TRBJ2-7 gives the full variable domain: DTGVSQNPRHKITKRGQNVTFRCDPISEHNRLYWYRQTLGQGPEFLTYFQNEAQLEKSRLLSDRFSAERPKGSFSTLEIQRTEQGDSAMYLCSSSLGGGGSYEQYFGPGTRLTVT.

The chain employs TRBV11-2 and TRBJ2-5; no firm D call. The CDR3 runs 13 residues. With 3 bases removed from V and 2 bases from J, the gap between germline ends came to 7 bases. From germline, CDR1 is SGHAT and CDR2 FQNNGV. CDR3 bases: TGTGCCAGCAGCTTCACAGATCAAGAGACCCAGTACTTC. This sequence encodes CASSFTDQETQYF.

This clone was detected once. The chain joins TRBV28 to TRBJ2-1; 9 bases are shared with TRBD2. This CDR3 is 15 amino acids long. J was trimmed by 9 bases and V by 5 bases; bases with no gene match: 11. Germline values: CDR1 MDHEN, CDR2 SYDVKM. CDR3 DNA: TGTGCCAGCAGTCCTCCGCGCGGGAGGGACGGTGAGCAGTTCTTC. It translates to CASSPPRGRDGEQFF.

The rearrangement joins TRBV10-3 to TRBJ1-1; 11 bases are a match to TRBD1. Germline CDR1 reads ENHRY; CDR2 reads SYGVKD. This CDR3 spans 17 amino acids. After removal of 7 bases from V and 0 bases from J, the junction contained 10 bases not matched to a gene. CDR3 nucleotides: TGTGCCATCAACCCAGCGGACAGGGGGCTTCTGAACACTGAAGCTTTCTTT. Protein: CAINPADRGLLNTEAFF.